The present T cell receptor beta chain was sequenced within a study of shared clonotypes between healthy human individuals. Produced via immunoSEQ multiplex PCR; TCRdb's table is partial and in-frame only. The sample shows around 1.9 million clones, 93% of them seen only once. This CDR3 has 9 amino acids. The naive CD8 fraction comprised CD45RO-negative cells positively selected for CCR7 and excluded terminally differentiated effector memory CD45RA+ cells. The gene calls are TRBV21-1 and TRBJ1-1. TRBV21-1 is given as a pseudogene. The sequenced material came from naive CD8+ T cells from PBMCs. This clonotype was sampled from a man aged 18 to 30 in good health. Some clones in this sample may be carry-over from other donors' samples. The CDR3 DNA reads as TGTGCCAGCAGCCCGGTGGCTTTCTTT. Encoded protein: CASSPVAFF.